Presented here are 25 T cell receptor beta chains from one specimen sequenced in a study of T cells in Graves' hyperthyroidism and ophthalmopathy (dated by TCRdb to about 2019). Receptor amplification or capture employed multiplex PCR. Sequencing instrument: Illumina HiSeq 2000. The TCR beta CDR3 regions were amplified from RNA transcripts. A first-round RT-PCR of the TCR CDR3 used the HTBI primer set with the Qiagen OneStep RT-PCR kit. Starting from the raw public reads, TCRdb applied fastp trimming at Q25, assembled clones with MiXCR and retained in-frame beta chains. Rows merge per CDR3 protein into single entries with the most common DNA and genes. The sample has 490,000 or so distinct CDR3 sequences on record, approximately 22% of them singletons. Under 55% of the sample goes to the ten largest clones. The sequencing sample was made of blood. These receptors came from an older woman with Graves' ophthalmopathy.

The chain is built from TRBV29-1 and TRBJ2-2; D ambiguous. Germline V CDR1 and CDR2: SQVTM, ANQGSEA. The CDR3 runs to 13 residues. The V end lost 5 bases, the J end lost 2 bases, and 9 bases lay between the germline ends. The CDR3 loop reads CSVFKVNTGELFF. CDR3 nucleotide sequence: TGCAGCGTTTTTAAGGTTAACACCGGGGAGCTGTTTTTT.

This clonotype has a handful of counts. The chain carries TRBV30 and TRBJ1-6, with D unresolved. From germline, CDR1 is GTSNPN and CDR2 SVGIG (reference sequence). The CDR3 loop spans 15 amino acids. Trimming left V 4 bases short and J 5 bases short, with 15 bases between. Written as DNA, the CDR3 is TGTGCCTGGAATGGTGTCGCAGCCAATAATTCACCCCTCCACTTT. It encodes CAWNGVAANNSPLHF.

The sample holds many counts of this clonotype. CDR3 in amino acids: CASAGTGNTGELFF. In nucleotides, the CDR3 is TGTGCCAGTGCCGGGACAGGGAACACCGGGGAGCTGTTTTTT. The rearrangement links TRBV2 to TRBJ2-2; 8 nucleotides match TRBD1. The germline V gene encodes CDR1 SNHLY and CDR2 FYNNEI. V was clipped by 9 bases and J by 1 base; unmatched bases: 4. The CDR3 consists of 14 residues.

This clonotype was counted a few times. The rearrangement uses TRBV6-1 and TRBJ1-2; D call uncertain. Trimming pared 6 bases from V and 1 base from J, leaving 24 bases between. The CDR3 extends over 18 amino acids. Germline V CDR1 and CDR2: MNHNS, SASEGT. The CDR3 sequence is CASRIPPGRKYSNYGYTF. CDR3 DNA: TGTGCCAGCAGAATTCCCCCTGGACGGAAATATAGTAACTATGGCTACACCTTC.

The chain employs TRBV19 and TRBJ2-1, with TRBD1 matching 7 bases. With 7 bases clipped from V and 3 bases from J, the junction kept 9 bases outside the gene matches. In germline, CDR1 is LNHDA, CDR2 SQIVND (reference sequence). The CDR3 loop spans 15 amino acids. The CDR3 DNA sequence: TGTGCCAGTACCGAATTGGGGACAGTCTACAATGAGCAGTTCTTC. It is translated as CASTELGTVYNEQFF.

The rearrangement joins TRBV5-1 to TRBJ1-4; D call uncertain. The CDR3 length is 13 residues. Per germline, CDR1 SGHRS and CDR2 YFSETQ. V was shortened by 0 bases and J by 6 bases, with 6 bases between the two germline ends. CDR3 residues: CASSLDSYEKLFF. The DNA for the CDR3 is TGCGCCAGCAGCTTGGACAGTTATGAAAAACTGTTTTTT.

The genes are TRBV3-1 and TRBJ1-1; D is undetermined. CDR3 length equals 11 residues. CDR1 and CDR2 from the germline V gene are LGHDT and YNNKEL (reference sequence). The V end was cut by 3 bases, the J end by 7 bases, with 6 bases between. The CDR3 bases are TGTGCCAGCAGCCACAGTGGTGAAGCTTTCTTT. Amino acid sequence: CASSHSGEAFF.

This chain joins TRBV28 and TRBJ2-2, with TRBD1 matching over 9 bases. Germline V gene lookup returns CDR1 MDHEN and CDR2 SYDVKM. The trim removed 7 bases at V and 5 bases at J, leaving 14 bases unmatched. The CDR3 contains 17 residues. CDR3 sequence (DNA): TGTGCCAGCAATTCGCAGGGACCGGGACAGGGTACCGGGGAGCTGTTTTTT. Encoded protein: CASNSQGPGQGTGELFF.

The chain couples TRBV7-2 to TRBJ2-3; D gene ambiguous. The CDR3 extends over 17 amino acids. Trimming cost V 5 bases and J 0 bases, with 18 bases left between them. Germline V gene data show CDR1 as SGHTA and CDR2 as FQGNSA. The CDR3 is CASSPSVGGASTDTQYF. The CDR3 DNA reads as TGTGCCAGCAGCCCAAGTGTCGGCGGTGCTAGCACAGATACGCAGTATTTT.

This clonotype has a handful of counts. The chain uses TRBV10-3 and TRBJ1-2; tentative D call: TRBD1 (6 bases). Between the trimmed V and J ends, which lost 2 bases and 8 bases, there was a span of 12 bases. CDR3 length equals 13 residues. The germline gives CDR1 ENHRY, CDR2 SYGVKD. This chain's CDR3 is CAISENREGGYTF. DNA for the CDR3: TGTGCCATCAGTGAGAACAGGGAGGGAGGCTACACCTTC.

This clonotype was counted a few times. The rearrangement joins TRBV2 to TRBJ1-1; D not resolved. Germline lookup yields CDR1 SNHLY and CDR2 FYNNEI. The CDR3 has 15 amino acids. Trimming left V 11 bases short and J 2 bases short, with 21 bases between. This chain's CDR3 is CARPGRRKKNTEAFF. The CDR3 DNA reads TGTGCCCGCCCGGGCAGGCGGAAAAAAAACACTGAAGCTTTCTTT.

The sample holds one count of this clonotype. The junction and the germline gene differ at one end; a read error may be behind it. The J gene is TRBJ1-2, the V gene TRBV4-1, with a tentative D call TRBD1 (6 bases). Germline V CDR1 and CDR2: MGHRA, YSYEKL. The CDR3 has 14 residues. CDR3 in amino acids: CASSPDRFYYGYTF. CDR3 sequence (DNA): TGTGCCAGCAGCCCGGACAGATTTTACTATGGCTACACCTTC.

Many counts were recorded for this clonotype. The CDR3: CSARKTEGTSQPQHF. The CDR3 nucleotides are TGCAGTGCTAGAAAGACAGAGGGCACGAGTCAGCCCCAGCATTTT. This chain connects TRBV20-1 to TRBJ1-5; D may be TRBD1 (5 bases). The CDR3 has 15 amino acids. V was shortened by 2 bases and J by 6 bases, with 17 bases between the two germline ends. Germline CDR1 DFQATT, CDR2 SNEGSKA (reference sequence).

The chain uses TRBV20-1 and TRBJ2-1; 9 bases agree with TRBD1. CDR3 length: 17 residues. Losses at the gene ends were 1 base for V and 2 bases for J; bases not matched to a gene: 9. Germline V gene data show CDR1 as DFQATT and CDR2 as SNEGSKA (reference sequence). The CDR3 nucleotides are TGCAGTGCTAGAGCCCTAATGACAGGGGGGACCTACAATGAGCAGTTCTTC. Translated, it gives CSARALMTGGTYNEQFF.

The chain employs TRBV7-2 and TRBJ2-5; 11 bases line up with TRBD1. The CDR3 totals 15 residues. Germline CDR1 is SGHTA and CDR2 is FQGNSA. Trimming cost V 5 bases and J 5 bases; bases outside gene matches: 7. DNA for the CDR3: TGTGCCAGCAGCGTATTCGGACAGGGGGCGGAGACCCAGTACTTC. It codes for CASSVFGQGAETQYF.

V gene TRBV2 combines with J gene TRBJ1-6, with 9 bases lining up with TRBD1. With 6 bases clipped from V and 6 bases from J, the junction kept 6 bases outside the gene matches. The CDR3 runs to 15 residues. Germline V gene sequence: CDR1 SNHLY, CDR2 FYNNEI. The CDR3 nucleotides read TGTGCCAGCAGGGAACAGGGGGCGAGTAATTCACCCCTCCACTTT. Its protein product is CASREQGASNSPLHF.

The chain recombines TRBV6-1 with TRBJ2-5; 12 nucleotides line up with TRBD2. CDR3 size: 14 residues. Germline lookup yields CDR1 MNHNS and CDR2 SASEGT. V trimming: 8 bases; J trimming: 1 base; junction bases outside the gene matches: 2. CDR3 in DNA: TGTGCCAGCCGGACTAGCGGGGCCCAAGAGACCCAGTACTTC. It is translated as CASRTSGAQETQYF.

The chain joins TRBV5-6 to TRBJ2-7, with 8 bases that match TRBD1. With 1 base clipped from V and 6 bases from J, the junction kept 9 bases outside the gene matches. Germline V lookup: CDR1 SGHDT, CDR2 YYEEEE. The length of the CDR3 is 15 residues. In nucleotides, the CDR3 is TGTGCCAGCAGCTTGTCGGACAGGGAGGCGTCCGAGCAGTACTTC. Its translation is CASSLSDREASEQYF.

The chain couples TRBV11-2 to TRBJ1-4; perhaps TRBD1 as D (5 bases). From germline, CDR1 is SGHAT and CDR2 FQNNGV. Trimming shortened V by 2 bases and J by 6 bases, and 13 bases separated the two germline ends. The CDR3 runs to 15 residues. The CDR3 is CASSLRTKSYEKLFF. In DNA, the CDR3 is TGTGCCAGCAGCTTACGGACAAAGTCCTATGAAAAACTGTTTTTT.

This clonotype was seen a few times. This chain links TRBV11-2 with TRBJ2-7; the D gene could be TRBD1 or TRBD2 (6 bases each). CDR3 length equals 15 residues. The V end lost 4 bases, the J end lost 3 bases, and 16 bases lay between the germline ends. Germline-derived CDR1 and CDR2 are SGHAT and FQNNGV. The CDR3 DNA is TGTGCCAGCAGCTATCACTGGGGGGCTGGCTACGAGCAGTACTTC. It translates to CASSYHWGAGYEQYF.

In its sample, this clonotype was seen many times. V usage is TRBV30 and J usage is TRBJ2-7; D is perhaps TRBD2 (5 bases). This CDR3 has 13 amino acids. From germline, CDR1 is GTSNPN and CDR2 SVGIG (reference sequence). The germline V and J ends were trimmed by 2 bases and 3 bases, with 11 bases remaining between them. CDR3 sequence reads: CAWSIGDVYEQYF. The CDR3 nucleotides are TGTGCCTGGAGTATCGGGGATGTCTACGAGCAGTACTTC. The full variable domain, with the rest looked up from reference TRBV30 and TRBJ2-7, is SQTIHQWPATLVQPVGSPLSLECTVEGTSNPNLYWYRQAAGRGLQLLFYSVGIGQISSEVPQNLSASRPQDRQFILSSKKLLLSDSGFYLCAWSIGDVYEQYFGPGTRLTVT.

This clonotype came up many times. This chain uses TRBV7-8 with TRBJ1-1; the match to TRBD1 covers 8 bases. This CDR3 region has 13 residues. Germline assignment: CDR1 SGHVS and CDR2 FQNEAQ. The J segment lost 10 bases and the V segment lost 3 bases, leaving 7 bases of the junction unmatched. This CDR3 reads CASSFGTGYLAFF. In nucleotides, the CDR3 is TGTGCCAGCAGCTTTGGGACAGGTTATTTAGCTTTCTTT.

This clonotype has a handful of counts. The J gene is TRBJ2-1, the V gene TRBV30; 7 nucleotides line up with TRBD2. Trimming took 4 bases from V and 10 from J; bases not matched to a gene: 7. In germline, CDR1 is GTSNPN, CDR2 SVGIG (reference sequence). The CDR3 is 12 residues long. The CDR3 DNA is TGTGCCTGGATTCCCTGGGGGGGGGAGCAGTTCTTC. Translated, it gives CAWIPWGGEQFF.

The V call is TRBV20-1, the J call TRBJ2-7, with 10 bases fitting TRBD2. The CDR3 contains 15 residues. Germline loops: CDR1 DFQATT, CDR2 SNEGSKA (reference sequence). The ends lost 2 bases at V and 5 bases at J; junction bases unmatched: 9. The CDR3 sequence is CSARRGGTSEDEQYF. CDR3 DNA sequence: TGCAGTGCTAGACGGGGGGGGACTAGCGAGGACGAGCAGTACTTC.

This clonotype was seen only a few times. V is TRBV9 and J is TRBJ2-1, with 12 positions matching TRBD2. V shed 4 bases and J 5 bases; nucleotides not matched to a gene: 10. The CDR3 length is 17 residues. Germline CDR1 SGDLS, CDR2 YYNGEE. For the CDR3, the DNA is TGTGCCAGCAGCCAGACCCTAGCGGGAGGGCGCAACAATGAGCAGTTCTTC. Protein: CASSQTLAGGRNNEQFF.